Listed below are T cell receptor beta chains from one sample, sequenced in a study of T cell responses to AZD1222 COVID-19 vaccine. Some clones are missing from TCRdb's copy, which holds only in-frame ones; the method was immunoSEQ multiplex PCR. The table shows fewer than 200,000 clones, with 88% occurring only once. This sample comprised peripheral blood, obtained 28 days after the second AZD1222 dose. All receptors derive from an adult who received the AZD1222 COVID-19 vaccine. CDR3s leave out the opening cysteine and the closing phenylalanine or tryptophan. The order of the fields is V gene, CDR3 protein.

v_call: TRBV4-3; cdr3_aa: ASSQDPGAGISYEQY
v_call: TRBV7-9; cdr3_aa: ASSRRESNGYT
v_call: TRBV5-1; cdr3_aa: ASSSNGQGGQETQY
v_call: TRBV28; cdr3_aa: ASSLGNEQF
v_call: TRBV5-6; cdr3_aa: ASSLEGPGEQY
v_call: TRBV3-1/TRBV3-2; cdr3_aa: ASSLQETQY
v_call: TRBV14; cdr3_aa: ASSHLSGSRHEQY
v_call: TRBV21-1; cdr3_aa: ASSKGTFCWRLETQY
v_call: TRBV4-3; cdr3_aa: ASSQEPSSYGYT
v_call: TRBV11-3; cdr3_aa: ASSLGGPDTQY
v_call: TRBV7-8; cdr3_aa: ASSGVAGMETQY
v_call: TRBV4-2; cdr3_aa: ASSQDPGQGTDTQY
v_call: TRBV7-9; cdr3_aa: ASSPSPNEQY
v_call: TRBV5-1; cdr3_aa: ASSSNGSPQETQY
v_call: TRBV15; cdr3_aa: ATSRVTGQGTEAF
v_call: TRBV3-1/TRBV3-2; cdr3_aa: ASSQALAGGRSEQY
v_call: TRBV28; cdr3_aa: ASSVNTEAF
v_call: TRBV7-2; cdr3_aa: ASSTRQGGTDTQY
v_call: TRBV27; cdr3_aa: ASSLHQGNYGYT
v_call: TRBV10-3; cdr3_aa: AISELGFAGANVLT
v_call: TRBV28; cdr3_aa: ASSLGRKRRPPYEQY
v_call: TRBV9; cdr3_aa: ASSVAGGPRETQY
v_call: TRBV6-5; cdr3_aa: ATTGYNEQF
v_call: TRBV28; cdr3_aa: ATHGAPSSYEQY
v_call: TRBV6-5; cdr3_aa: ASSQPREPNSPLH
v_call: TRBV4-2; cdr3_aa: ASSQDPDRVGTEAF
v_call: TRBV12-3/TRBV12-4; cdr3_aa: ASRGSYNSPLH
v_call: TRBV5-4; cdr3_aa: ASSPTGQTMSSYEQY
v_call: TRBV7-2; cdr3_aa: ASSLVGGSGEDTQY
v_call: TRBV5-8; cdr3_aa: ASSPDGNQPQH
v_call: TRBV20-1; cdr3_aa: SASLWEETQY
v_call: TRBV6-5; cdr3_aa: ASRSGTRGPDTQY
v_call: TRBV28; cdr3_aa: ASSLPLNSQH
v_call: TRBV28; cdr3_aa: AGAGGSSYNEQF
v_call: TRBV7-9; cdr3_aa: AFEARAGSYNEQF
v_call: TRBV6-2/TRBV6-3; cdr3_aa: ASSPRTEPLVYEQY
v_call: TRBV28; cdr3_aa: ASSPGGTGANVLT
v_call: TRBV4-2; cdr3_aa: ASSYGVVGSNTGELF
v_call: TRBV30; cdr3_aa: AWSGRRGFHIQY
v_call: TRBV28; cdr3_aa: ASSLWGLGYT
v_call: TRBV30; cdr3_aa: AWSVLRAAEAF
v_call: TRBV4-2; cdr3_aa: ASSQDLNGTPRGEQY
v_call: TRBV7-8; cdr3_aa: ASSLRDPLAGQPQH
v_call: TRBV18; cdr3_aa: ASSPSGGRDEAYEQY
v_call: TRBV7-2; cdr3_aa: ASSSINEQF
v_call: TRBV28; cdr3_aa: ASSYQSTEAF
v_call: TRBV7-2; cdr3_aa: ASSSPLGTGIAGTEAF
v_call: TRBV25-1; cdr3_aa: ASRTSGTYEQY
v_call: TRBV27; cdr3_aa: ASSPMVHTIY
v_call: TRBV6-5; cdr3_aa: ASSYDRWSDTQY
v_call: TRBV7-2; cdr3_aa: ASSPVRTGELF
v_call: TRBV5-4; cdr3_aa: ASYNLSGANVLT
v_call: TRBV11-3; cdr3_aa: ASSSPGGYNEQF
v_call: TRBV6-2/TRBV6-3; cdr3_aa: ASSLAGGGGDTQY